One and the same sample provided the 17 T cell receptor beta chains below, sequenced in a study of tissue T cells after allogeneic stem cell transplantation. Assay used: immunoSEQ multiplex PCR; TCRdb lists only in-frame clones, some missing. The sample carries about 9,000 clones, roughly 34% recorded once. Time point of the sample: mouse harvest day 14 after allogeneic transplant. The graft held 10^6 splenic CD5+ T cells and 10^7 T-cell-depleted bone marrow cells. Sequenced: skin. The receptors originated from a female BALB/c mouse given C57BL/6 T cells with graft-versus-host disease after an allogeneic hematopoietic cell transplant.

Comments on this clone: Genes here carry mouse names. The read gets to within 1 residue of the CDR3 end, and the germline J gene fills in the rest. This chain links TRBV16 with TRBJ1-1; D not resolved. CDR3 length: 14 residues. With 0 bases removed from V and 0 bases from J, the gap between germline ends came to 5 bases. In germline, CDR1 is SGHSA, CDR2 FRNQAP. The sequenced part of the CDR3 DNA is TGTGCAAGCAGCTTAGATTCAGCAAACACAGAAGTCTTC. Translating gives CASSLDSANTEVF. The entire CDR3 is CASSLDSANTEVFF.

Regarding this clone: Mouse gene names and germline throughout. The CDR3 extends 1 residue past the end of the read, so its final part is completed from the germline J gene. This rearrangement joins TRBV26 to TRBJ1-4; 7 bases line up with TRBD1. In germline, CDR1 is KGHPV, CDR2 FQNQEV (reference sequence). This CDR3 contains 15 residues. Germline trimming cut 6 bases from V and 0 bases from J; bases unmatched to any gene: 4. CDR3 bases read: TGTGCCAGCAGGGGACAGCCCTTTTCCAACGAAAGATTATTT. Translating gives CASRGQPFSNERLF. The whole CDR3 is CASRGQPFSNERLFF.

This clone showed up just a few times. Gene names and germline refer to mouse. The read ends 1 residue shy of where the CDR3 ends; the end is completed using the germline J gene. The J gene is TRBJ1-4, the V gene TRBV3; possible D gene TRBD1, 6 bases. Germline V CDR1 and CDR2: SNHLY, FYNGKV (reference sequence). Trimming took 6 bases from V and 2 from J, leaving 7 bases between them. The CDR3 is 13 amino acids. The CDR3 bases that were read are TGTGCCAGCAGGGGACAATCCAACGAAAGATTATTT. This translates into CASRGQSNERLF. From start to end, the CDR3 is CASRGQSNERLFF. The full variable domain, in which reference TRBV3 and TRBJ1-4 provide the parts outside the CDR3, is GPKVLQIPSHQIIDMGQMVTLNCDPVSNHLYFYWYKQILGQQMEFLVNFYNGKVMEKSKLFKDQFSVERPDGSYFTLKIQPTALEDSAVYFCASRGQSNERLFFGHGTKLSVL.

Of note for this clone: These gene names are mouse names. The DNA ends 1 residue before the CDR3 does, and the rest of the CDR3 is filled in from the germline J gene. This sequence joins TRBV23 and TRBJ2-2; the table calls TRBD1, which could not be checked here. CDR3 length: 16 residues. The V gene's germline CDR1 is KGHTA and CDR2 FQNQQP. CDR3 loop: CSSSHPGTSNTGQLYF. The CDR3 bases that were read are TGCTCCAGCAGTCATCCCGGGACATCAAACACCGGGCAGCTCTAC.

This clone appeared a few times. All gene names here are mouse names. The CDR3 end lies 1 residue beyond the end of the read and is filled in from the germline J gene. The chain has TRBV13-2 and TRBJ2-7; 10 bases fit TRBD2. The germline V gene encodes CDR1 NNHNN and CDR2 SYGAGS (reference sequence). The V and J ends lost 2 bases and 4 bases, in that order; junction bases with no gene match: 6. The CDR3 extends over 15 amino acids. The DNA read from the CDR3 is TGTGCCAGCGGTGACTGGGGGGGCAGGACGTATGAACAGTAC. Protein sequence: CASGDWGGRTYEQY. The CDR3, in full, reads CASGDWGGRTYEQYF.

This clone qualifies as medium-sized. These gene names are mouse names. The read is 1 residue too short to cover the CDR3 end, so that end is filled in from the germline J gene. The chain employs TRBV23 and TRBJ2-3; the table assigns TRBD1, which was not confirmed against the DNA. The CDR3 loop spans 14 amino acids. The V gene's germline CDR1 is KGHTA and CDR2 FQNQQP. The sequenced CDR3 bases are TGCTCCAGCAGCGACAGGGGGCGCACAGAAACGCTGTAT. As protein: CSSSDRGRTETLY. In full, the CDR3 is CSSSDRGRTETLYF.

As for this clone: Here the gene names and germline are mouse. Read data end 1 residue before the CDR3 end; the end is taken from the germline J gene. The rearrangement uses TRBV26 and TRBJ2-4, with 9 bases identical to TRBD2. Germline loops: CDR1 KGHPV, CDR2 FQNQEV (reference sequence). Trimming took 3 bases from V and 6 from J; bases not matched to a gene: 1. The CDR3 has 13 amino acids. CDR3 protein: CASSLLGGNTLYF. The CDR3 bases that were read are TGTGCCAGCAGTCTTCTGGGGGGGAACACCTTGTAC.

Turning to this clone: Mouse names are used for the genes. The DNA ends 1 residue before the CDR3 does, and the rest of the CDR3 is filled in from the germline J gene. The V and J genes are TRBV17 and TRBJ2-7, with D possibly being TRBD1 or TRBD2 (5 bases each). V shed 3 bases and J shed 6 bases, with 12 bases lying between them. Germline V gene data show CDR1 as MNHDT and CDR2 as YYDKIL. This CDR3 has 13 amino acids. This chain's CDR3 is CASSSNGAVEQYF. Incomplete CDR3 DNA: TGTGCTAGCAGTAGTAATGGGGCCGTTGAACAGTAC.

This clone turned up a few times. Mouse germline and gene names are used. The sequence runs out 1 residue before the end of the CDR3; the remainder is reconstructed from the germline J gene. The V and J genes are TRBV12-2 and TRBJ2-3, with 12 bases fitting TRBD2. Trimming removed 2 bases from V and 0 bases from J; junction bases left unmatched: 5. Germline lookup yields CDR1 SGHLS and CDR2 HYDKME. This CDR3 has 17 residues. Here the CDR3 reads CASSPGLGGASAETLYF. The CDR3 bases that were read are TGTGCCAGCTCTCCGGGACTGGGGGGCGCGAGTGCAGAAACGCTGTAT.

This clone is termed medium-sized. Genes and germline are mouse. The CDR3 is cut off 1 residue early in the read; its end comes from the germline J gene. This rearrangement joins TRBV13-2 to TRBJ2-4; D unresolved. Trimming removed 3 bases from V and 2 bases from J, with 1 base in between. Germline V CDR1 and CDR2: NNHNN, SYGAGS (reference sequence). This CDR3 region has 11 residues. CDR3 protein: CASGVQNTLYF. The DNA read from the CDR3 is TGTGCCAGCGGTGTTCAAAACACCTTGTAC.

By share, this clone ranks as medium-sized. The genes are named according to mouse. Read data end 1 residue before the CDR3 end; the end is taken from the germline J gene. Distinct nucleotide sequences in the sample also encode this CDR3. The rearrangement links TRBV26 to TRBJ2-7, with D possibly being TRBD1 (5 bases). CDR1 and CDR2 from the germline V gene are KGHPV and FQNQEV (reference sequence). The V end was cut by 2 bases, the J end by 3 bases, with 5 bases between. This CDR3 is built from 12 residues. The covered CDR3 bases are TGTGCCAGCAGTCTGCAGGGCTATGAACAGTAC. Protein product: CASSLQGYEQY. The whole CDR3 protein is CASSLQGYEQYF.

Comments on this clone: Gene names denote mouse genes. Read data end 1 residue before the CDR3 end; the end is taken from the germline J gene. This rearrangement joins TRBV19 to TRBJ1-4; 7 bases are shared with TRBD1. The V gene end was trimmed by 2 bases and the J gene end by 3 bases; junction bases not matched to a gene: 1. Germline CDR1 reads FNHDT; CDR2 reads SITEND (reference sequence). The CDR3 spans 14 residues. The CDR3 spells CASSMTGTNERLFF. CDR3 DNA (partial): TGTGCCAGCAGTATGACAGGGACCAACGAAAGATTATTT.

A word on this clone: The gene names here belong to mouse. Sequencing ends 1 residue short of the CDR3 end; the germline J gene provides the rest. The chain couples TRBV26 to TRBJ2-7, with 12 nucleotides matching TRBD1. Per the germline V gene, CDR1 is KGHPV and CDR2 is FQNQEV (reference sequence). Losses at the gene ends were 4 bases for V and 7 bases for J; bases not matched to a gene: 5. This CDR3 has 14 residues. The part of the CDR3 DNA that was read is TGTGCCAGCAGTCAGGGACAGGGGGCGCTGGAACAGTAC. Protein: CASSQGQGALEQY. The whole CDR3 sequence is CASSQGQGALEQYF.

Worth noting for this clone: Genes and germline are mouse. The read gets to within 1 residue of the CDR3 end, and the germline J gene fills in the rest. V is TRBV2 and J is TRBJ1-2; D might be TRBD1 (6 bases). The germline V gene has CDR1 LGHNA and CDR2 YSYQKL. Trimming removed 0 bases from V and 4 bases from J, with 9 bases in between. The CDR3 consists of 14 residues. CDR3 DNA, as far as it was read: TGTGCCAGCAGCCAAGAACAAGGGGGCTCCGACTACACC. This gives the protein CASSQEQGGSDYT. The whole CDR3 region reads CASSQEQGGSDYTF.

On this clone: Mouse gene names and germline throughout. The CDR3 end falls 1 residue outside the read, so it is completed with the germline J gene. This rearrangement joins TRBV26 to TRBJ2-2, with D tentatively TRBD1 (6 bases). This CDR3 contains 14 residues. Germline V gene lookup returns CDR1 KGHPV and CDR2 FQNQEV (reference sequence). Trimming took off 5 bases at V and 0 bases at J, with 7 bases between the two ends. This CDR3 reads CASSNRANTGQLYF. CDR3 bases read: TGTGCCAGCAGTAACAGGGCAAACACCGGGCAGCTCTAC.

A word on this clone: Gene names and germline refer to mouse. The CDR3 sequence is CASSLSQGRGTEVFF. Incomplete CDR3 DNA: TGTGCCAGCAGTCTGTCTCAGGGAAGGGGCACAGAAGTCTTC. The chain employs TRBV26 and TRBJ1-1; tentative D call: TRBD1 (5 bases). The read stops 1 residue short of the end of the CDR3; the missing end is completed from the germline J gene. V lost 0 bases, J lost 4 bases, and 12 bases lay in between. The CDR3 has 15 amino acids. CDR1 and CDR2 from the germline V gene are KGHPV and FQNQEV (reference sequence).

There are a few counts of this clone. Mouse names are used for the genes. The read halts 1 residue ahead of the CDR3 end, with the missing end drawn from the germline J gene. The chain carries TRBV23 and TRBJ1-6; the D call in the table, TRBD1, was not verified against the DNA. TRBJ1-6 is reported as an ORF; its role is uncertain. This CDR3 has 14 amino acids. Germline values: CDR1 KGHTA, CDR2 FQNQQP. CDR3 bases read: TGCTCCAGCAGTCAGGACAGCTATAATTCGCCCCTCTAC. Its protein product is CSSSQDSYNSPLY. The whole CDR3 sequence reads CSSSQDSYNSPLYF.